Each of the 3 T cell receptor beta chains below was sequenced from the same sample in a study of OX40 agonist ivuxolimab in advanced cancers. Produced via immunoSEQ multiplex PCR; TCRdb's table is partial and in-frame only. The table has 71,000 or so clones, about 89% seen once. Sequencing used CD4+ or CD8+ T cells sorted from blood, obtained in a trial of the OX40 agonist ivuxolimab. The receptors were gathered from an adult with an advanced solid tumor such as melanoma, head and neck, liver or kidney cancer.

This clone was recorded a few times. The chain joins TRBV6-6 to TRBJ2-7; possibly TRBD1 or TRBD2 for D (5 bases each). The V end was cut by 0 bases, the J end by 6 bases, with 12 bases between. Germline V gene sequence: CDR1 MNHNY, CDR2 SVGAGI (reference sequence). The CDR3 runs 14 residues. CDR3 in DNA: TGTGCCAGCAGTTACTCGCTGGGGGTAGGCGAGCAGTACTTC. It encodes CASSYSLGVGEQYF.

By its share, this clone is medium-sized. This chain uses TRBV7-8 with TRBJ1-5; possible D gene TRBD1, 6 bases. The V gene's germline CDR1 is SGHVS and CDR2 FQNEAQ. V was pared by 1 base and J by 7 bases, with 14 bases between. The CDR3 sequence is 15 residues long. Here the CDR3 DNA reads TGTGCCAGCAGCTTAGGGCCAGGGGTCGAGCAGCCCCAGCATTTT. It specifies CASSLGPGVEQPQHF.

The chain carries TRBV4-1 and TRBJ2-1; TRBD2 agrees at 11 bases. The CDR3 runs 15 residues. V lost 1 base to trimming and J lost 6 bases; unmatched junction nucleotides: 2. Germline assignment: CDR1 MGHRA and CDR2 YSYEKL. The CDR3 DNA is TGCGCCAGCAGCCAAGTTAGCGGGAGGGCCAATGAGCAGTTCTTC. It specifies CASSQVSGRANEQFF.